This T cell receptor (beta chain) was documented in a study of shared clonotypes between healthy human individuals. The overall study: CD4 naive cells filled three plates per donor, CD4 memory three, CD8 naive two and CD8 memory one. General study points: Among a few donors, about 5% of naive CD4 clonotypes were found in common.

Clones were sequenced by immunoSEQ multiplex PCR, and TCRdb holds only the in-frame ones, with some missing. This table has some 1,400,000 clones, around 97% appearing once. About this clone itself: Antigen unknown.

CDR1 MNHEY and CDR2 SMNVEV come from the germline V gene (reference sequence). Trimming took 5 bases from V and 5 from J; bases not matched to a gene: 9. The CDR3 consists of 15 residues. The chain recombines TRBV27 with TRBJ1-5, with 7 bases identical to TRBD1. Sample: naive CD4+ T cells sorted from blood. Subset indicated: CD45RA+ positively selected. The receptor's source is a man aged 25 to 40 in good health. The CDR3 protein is CASSPADRAYQPQHF. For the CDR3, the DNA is TGTGCCAGCAGTCCCGCCGACAGGGCCTATCAGCCCCAGCATTTT.